This T cell receptor (beta chain) emerged from a study of blood T cell repertoires in COVID-19. About the research overall: COVID-19 samples, acute and convalescent, were from the United States, Italy and Spain. T cells, B-cell-depleted T cells, or PBMCs supplied cDNA or gDNA.

Germline V gene lookup returns CDR1 MNHEY and CDR2 SVGAGI. Trimming shortened V by 6 bases and J by 9 bases, and 18 bases separated the two germline ends. CDR3 length equals 14 residues. The sample holds one count of this clone. Original handling: For nucleated cells, counts were estimated from reference gene primer amplification. The method was immunoSEQ multiplex PCR; TCRdb's version includes in-frame clones alone and lacks a portion of them. Clone size and V and J calls were adopted from that table, with D and trimming inferred from the DNA. The data show fewer than 8,500 clones, roughly nine tenths seen once.

Source material: peripheral blood. The receptor was derived from a man between 65 and 85 years old with active COVID-19. The rearrangement uses TRBV6-5 and TRBJ1-5; D perhaps matches TRBD1 (5 bases). Here the CDR3 reads CASSSRQRSRPQHF. CDR3 DNA: TGTGCCAGCAGCTCCCGACAGCGCAGCCGGCCCCAGCATTTT.